One sample yielded the 17 T cell receptor beta chains listed below, sequenced in a study of T cells after yellow fever vaccination (dated by TCRdb to 2018 to 2020). The library was prepared using 5' RACE. The reads were generated on an Illumina NovaSeq 6000. Starting from the raw public reads, TCRdb applied fastp trimming at Q25, assembled clones with MiXCR and retained in-frame beta chains. Entries that share a CDR3 protein sequence are merged under the most common genes and DNA. Counted in this sample were about 430,000 distinct CDR3 sequences; around 20% of them appeared once. Clones ranked in the top ten supply roughly 19% of the sample. Sample treatment or condition, as interpreted from the label and publication: live attenuated yellow fever vaccine strain. The sequences come from PBMCs, collected before the yellow fever booster vaccination. The receptor set was obtained from a young man who received the YFV17D yellow fever vaccine.

The sample holds a few counts of this clonotype. The V call is TRBV29-1, the J call TRBJ1-1; D gene unclear. The CDR3 covers 13 residues. Trimming took 3 bases from V and 6 from J, leaving 14 bases between them. Germline V gene data show CDR1 as SQVTM and CDR2 as ANQGSEA. Here the CDR3 reads CSVEGLFNAEAFF. As DNA, the CDR3 is TGCAGCGTTGAGGGCCTATTTAACGCTGAAGCTTTCTTT.

This clonotype was picked up a small number of times. V and J are TRBV20-1 and TRBJ2-7; TRBD2 agrees at 13 bases. From germline, CDR1 is DFQATT and CDR2 SNEGSKA (reference sequence). The CDR3 covers 16 residues. Trimming at V came to 4 bases and at J to 1 base, leaving 7 bases not matched to a gene. CDR3 bases: TGCAGTGCTACTGATACTAGCGGGGGGGCGTCCTACGAGCAGTACTTC. It yields the protein CSATDTSGGASYEQYF.

This clonotype was detected a few times. The chain links TRBV23-1 to TRBJ2-5; 11 bases agree with TRBD1. TRBV23-1 is labeled an ORF, and its function is uncertain. V was pared by 6 bases and J by 7 bases, with 13 bases of the junction left unmatched. This CDR3 has 16 residues. The CDR3 DNA sequence: TGCGCCAGCAGAGGACAGGGGGCGCCCATTTGTTGGACCCAGTACTTC. Protein sequence: CASRGQGAPICWTQYF.

This clonotype has a handful of counts. The J gene is TRBJ1-1, the V gene TRBV10-3, with TRBD1 as a possible D gene (6 bases). Trimming removed 4 bases from V and 2 bases from J, with 17 bases in between. CDR3 length: 16 residues. Germline V lookup: CDR1 ENHRY, CDR2 SYGVKD. The chain's CDR3 is CAISGGAGRGNTEAFF. CDR3 nucleotide sequence: TGTGCCATCAGTGGGGGGGCAGGGCGAGGAAACACTGAAGCTTTCTTT.

Only a few counts were recorded for this clonotype. This chain uses TRBV20-1 with TRBJ2-7; D call uncertain. CDR1 is DFQATT and CDR2 is SNEGSKA in the germline V gene (reference sequence). The V end lost 6 bases, the J end lost 2 bases, and 14 bases lay between the germline ends. CDR3 length: 13 amino acids. The CDR3 region is CSARPTGAYEQYF. Written as DNA, the CDR3 is TGCAGTGCAAGACCGACGGGTGCCTACGAGCAGTACTTC.

This sequence joins TRBV4-3 and TRBJ2-7, with TRBD2 matching over 8 bases. The length of the CDR3 is 16 residues. V trimming: 0 bases; J trimming: 2 bases; junction bases outside the gene matches: 6. Germline assignment: CDR1 LGHNA and CDR2 YSLEER. The CDR3 spells CASSQEVSGGTYEQYF. The DNA for the CDR3 is TGCGCCAGCAGCCAAGAAGTCAGCGGGGGAACCTACGAGCAGTACTTC.

This clonotype was seen a handful of times. The chain links TRBV7-8 to TRBJ1-1; possible D gene TRBD1, 6 bases. Trimming left V 7 bases short and J 3 bases short, with 18 bases between. The germline CDR1 and CDR2 sequences are SGHVS and FQNEAQ. This CDR3 spans 15 amino acids. CDR3 sequence reads: CASTSREGVHTEAFF. CDR3 nucleotide sequence: TGTGCCAGCACCTCTAGGGAGGGGGTTCACACTGAAGCTTTCTTT.

CDR3 amino acids: CASSQDRRGRQETQYF. The CDR3 nucleotides read TGTGCCAGCAGCCAAGATCGGCGGGGGCGTCAAGAGACCCAGTACTTC. The genes are TRBV4-2 and TRBJ2-5; tentative D call: TRBD2 (7 bases). The germline V gene has CDR1 LGHNA and CDR2 YNFKEQ. The V and J ends lost 0 bases and 2 bases respectively, with 13 bases between them. The CDR3 is made up of 16 amino acids.

CDR3 residues: CASSLVGTGNTEAFF. CDR3 DNA sequence: TGTGCCAGCAGTTTAGTGGGCACAGGTAACACTGAAGCTTTCTTT. This chain links TRBV12-3 or TRBV12-4 with TRBJ1-1; a possible D gene is TRBD1 (5 bases). V shed 1 base and J shed 2 bases, with 11 bases lying between them. The CDR3 is 15 residues long.

This clonotype was observed a few times. V and J are TRBV4-3 and TRBJ1-3; TRBD1 is a possible D gene (6 bases). This CDR3 has 17 amino acids. V was shortened by 0 bases and J by 4 bases, with 16 bases between the two germline ends. Germline-derived CDR1 and CDR2 are LGHNA and YSLEER. CDR3 DNA sequence: TGCGCCAGCAGCCAAGATTTGAGGGGGGATGCAGGAAACACCATATATTTT. As protein: CASSQDLRGDAGNTIYF.

This sequence joins TRBV4-3 and TRBJ2-5, with D possibly TRBD2 on 6 matching bases. This CDR3 is 13 amino acids long. Trimming pared 4 bases from V and 7 bases from J, leaving 13 bases between. CDR1 and CDR2 (germline): LGHNA, YSLEER. The CDR3 nucleotides are TGCGCCAGCAGCCGAGGTTTCGGGGGGACCCAGTACTTC. Its protein product is CASSRGFGGTQYF.

The V call is TRBV20-1, the J call TRBJ2-3, with D hard to call. The germline CDR1 and CDR2 sequences are DFQATT and SNEGSKA (reference sequence). The CDR3 runs 14 residues. V lost 3 bases, J lost 0 bases, and 10 bases lay in between. The CDR3 sequence: CSARVPQSTDTQYF. The CDR3 coding sequence is TGCAGTGCTAGGGTCCCACAGAGCACAGATACGCAGTATTTT.

The chain uses TRBV20-1 and TRBJ2-3; D not resolved. V dropped 5 bases and J dropped 5 bases, with 8 bases sitting between them. The CDR3 totals 11 residues. The germline V gene encodes CDR1 DFQATT and CDR2 SNEGSKA (reference sequence). CDR3 loop: CSAPVGDTQYF. The DNA for the CDR3 is TGCAGTGCTCCAGTTGGAGATACGCAGTATTTT.

V gene TRBV4-3 combines with J gene TRBJ1-1; a possible D gene is TRBD1 (6 bases). CDR1 and CDR2 (germline): LGHNA, YSLEER. The germline V and J ends were trimmed by 0 bases and 3 bases, with 17 bases remaining between them. This CDR3 spans 17 amino acids. CDR3 region: CASSQETRDTGDTEAFF. The DNA of the CDR3 is TGCGCCAGCAGCCAAGAAACCCGGGACACGGGCGACACTGAAGCTTTCTTT.

This clonotype was seen ten or more times. The chain couples TRBV7-2 to TRBJ2-1; a weak D match, TRBD2 (5 bases). Germline V gives CDR1 SGHTA, CDR2 FQGNSA. CDR3 length equals 17 residues. The V gene lost 4 bases and the J gene lost 0 bases, with 16 bases spanning the gap. The CDR3 DNA sequence: TGTGCCAGCAGCTCAGGATTCCCGGGGAGCTCCTACAATGAGCAGTTCTTC. Translating gives CASSSGFPGSSYNEQFF. The entire variable domain, with the rest obtained from reference TRBV7-2 and TRBJ2-1, is as follows: GAGVSQSPSNKVTEKGKDVELRCDPISGHTALYWYRQSLGQGLEFLIYFQGNSAPDKSGLPSDRFSAERTGGSVSTLTIQRTQQEDSAVYLCASSSGFPGSSYNEQFFGPGTRLTVL.

This clonotype was seen a few times. V is TRBV7-8 and J is TRBJ2-6; 7 bases agree with TRBD1. Germline CDR1 SGHVS, CDR2 FQNEAQ. J lost 3 bases, V lost 4 bases, and 3 bases had no gene match. CDR3 size: 15 residues. The CDR3: CASSYRGRGANVLTF. CDR3 nucleotide sequence: TGTGCCAGCAGCTACAGGGGACGTGGGGCCAACGTCCTGACTTTC.

This clonotype was counted between two and nine times. The chain has TRBV28 and TRBJ2-1, with unresolved D. Trimming cost V 2 bases and J 7 bases, with 9 bases left between them. The germline CDR1 and CDR2 sequences are MDHEN and SYDVKM. The CDR3 totals 13 residues. The CDR3 sequence is CASSLSAANEQFF. CDR3 coding DNA: TGTGCCAGCAGTTTAAGTGCAGCGAATGAGCAGTTCTTC.